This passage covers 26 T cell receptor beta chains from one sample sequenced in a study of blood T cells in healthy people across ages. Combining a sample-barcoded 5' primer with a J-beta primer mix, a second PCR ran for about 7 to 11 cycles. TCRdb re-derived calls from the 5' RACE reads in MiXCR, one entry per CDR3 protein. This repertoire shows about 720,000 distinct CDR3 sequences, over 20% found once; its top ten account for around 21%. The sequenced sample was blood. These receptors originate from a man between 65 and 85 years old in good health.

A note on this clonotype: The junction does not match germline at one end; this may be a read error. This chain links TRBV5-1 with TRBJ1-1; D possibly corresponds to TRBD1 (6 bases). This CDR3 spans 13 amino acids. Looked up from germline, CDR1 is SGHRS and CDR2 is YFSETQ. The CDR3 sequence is CASSLGQGSEAFF. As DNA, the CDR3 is TGCGCCAGCAGTTTGGGGCAGGGGTCTGAAGCTTTCTTT.

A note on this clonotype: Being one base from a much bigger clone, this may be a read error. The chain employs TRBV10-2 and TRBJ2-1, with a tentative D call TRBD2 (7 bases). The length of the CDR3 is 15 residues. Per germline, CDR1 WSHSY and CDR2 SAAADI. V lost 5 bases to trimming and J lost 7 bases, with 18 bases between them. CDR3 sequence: CASSTDGGPWNEQFF. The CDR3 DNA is TGCGCCAGCAGTACTGACGGGGGGCCTTGGAATGAGCAGTTCTTC.

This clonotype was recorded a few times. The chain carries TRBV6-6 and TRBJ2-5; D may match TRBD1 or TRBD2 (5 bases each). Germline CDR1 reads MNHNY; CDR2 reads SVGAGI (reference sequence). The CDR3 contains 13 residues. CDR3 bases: TGTTCACTCAGCCGGGGACACCAAGAGACCCAGTACTTC. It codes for CSLSRGHQETQYF.

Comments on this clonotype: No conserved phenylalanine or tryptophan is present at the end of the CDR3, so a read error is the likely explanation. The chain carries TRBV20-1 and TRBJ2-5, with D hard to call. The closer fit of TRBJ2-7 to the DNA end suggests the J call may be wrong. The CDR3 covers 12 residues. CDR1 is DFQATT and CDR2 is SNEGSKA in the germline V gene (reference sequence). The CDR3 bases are TGCAGTGCTCCCCCCGGAGTCAACGAGCAGTACCTC. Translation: CSAPPGVNEQYL.

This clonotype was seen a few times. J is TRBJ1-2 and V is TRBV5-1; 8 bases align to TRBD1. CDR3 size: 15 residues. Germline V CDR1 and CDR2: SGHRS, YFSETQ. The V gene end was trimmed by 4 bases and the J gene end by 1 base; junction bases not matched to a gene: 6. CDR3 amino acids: CASSADRGVNYGYTF. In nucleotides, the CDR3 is TGCGCCAGCAGCGCAGACAGGGGAGTTAACTATGGCTACACCTTC.

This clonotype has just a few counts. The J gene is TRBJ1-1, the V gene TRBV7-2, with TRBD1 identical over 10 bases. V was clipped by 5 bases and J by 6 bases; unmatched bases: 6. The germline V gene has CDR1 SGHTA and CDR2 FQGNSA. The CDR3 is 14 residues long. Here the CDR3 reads CASSQRQGAAEAFF. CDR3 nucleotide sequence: TGTGCCAGCAGCCAAAGACAGGGGGCGGCTGAAGCTTTCTTT.

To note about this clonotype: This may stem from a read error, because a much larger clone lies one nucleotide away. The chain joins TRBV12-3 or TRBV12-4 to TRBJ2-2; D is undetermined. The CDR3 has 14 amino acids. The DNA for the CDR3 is TGTGCCAACAGTTTAGTGGGAAGGACCGGGGAGCTGTTTTTT. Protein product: CANSLVGRTGELFF.

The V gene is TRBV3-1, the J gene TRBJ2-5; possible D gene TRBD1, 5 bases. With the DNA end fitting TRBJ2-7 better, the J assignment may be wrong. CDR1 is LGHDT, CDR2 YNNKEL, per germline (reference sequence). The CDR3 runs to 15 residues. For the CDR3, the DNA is TGTGCCAGCAGCCAAGGTTTCACAGGTTCCTACGAGCAGTACTTC. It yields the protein CASSQGFTGSYEQYF.

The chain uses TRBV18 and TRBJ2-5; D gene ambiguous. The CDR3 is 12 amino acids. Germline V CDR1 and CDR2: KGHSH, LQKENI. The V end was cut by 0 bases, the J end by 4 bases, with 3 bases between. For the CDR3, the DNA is TGTGCCAGCTCACCACCGACAGAGACCCAGTACTTC. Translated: CASSPPTETQYF.

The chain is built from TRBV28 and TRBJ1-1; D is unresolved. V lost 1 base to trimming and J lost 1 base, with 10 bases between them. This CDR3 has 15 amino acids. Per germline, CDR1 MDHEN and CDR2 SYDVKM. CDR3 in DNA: TGTGCCAGCAGTTTATTAGGCAGCACGAACACTGAAGCTTTCTTT. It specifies CASSLLGSTNTEAFF.

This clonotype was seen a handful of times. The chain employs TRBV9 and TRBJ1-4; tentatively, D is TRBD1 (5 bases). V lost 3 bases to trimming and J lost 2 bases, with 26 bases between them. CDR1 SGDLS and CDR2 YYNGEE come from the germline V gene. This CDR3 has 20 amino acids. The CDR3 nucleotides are TGTGCCAGCAGCGCAGCCCTCCCGGGGACTTACGGGGCGACTAATGAAAAACTGTTTTTT. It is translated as CASSAALPGTYGATNEKLFF.

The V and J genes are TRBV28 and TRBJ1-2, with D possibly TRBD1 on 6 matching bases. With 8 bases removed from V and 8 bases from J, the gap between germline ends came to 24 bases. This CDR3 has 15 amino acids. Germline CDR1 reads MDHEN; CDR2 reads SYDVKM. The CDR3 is CASGPGGSGKMGYTF. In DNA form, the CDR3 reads TGTGCCAGCGGGCCTGGGGGCAGTGGGAAGATGGGCTACACCTTC.

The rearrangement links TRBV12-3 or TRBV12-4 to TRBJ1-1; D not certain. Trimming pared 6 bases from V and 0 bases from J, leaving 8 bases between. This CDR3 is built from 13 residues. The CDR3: CASSNSVNTEAFF. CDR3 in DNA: TGTGCCAGCAGCAACTCCGTGAACACTGAAGCTTTCTTT.

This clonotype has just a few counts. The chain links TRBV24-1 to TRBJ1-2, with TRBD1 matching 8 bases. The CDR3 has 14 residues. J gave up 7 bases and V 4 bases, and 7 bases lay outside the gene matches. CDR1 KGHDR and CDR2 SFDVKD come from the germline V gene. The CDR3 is CATSDPDRARGYTF. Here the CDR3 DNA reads TGTGCCACCAGTGACCCGGACAGGGCTCGTGGCTACACCTTC.

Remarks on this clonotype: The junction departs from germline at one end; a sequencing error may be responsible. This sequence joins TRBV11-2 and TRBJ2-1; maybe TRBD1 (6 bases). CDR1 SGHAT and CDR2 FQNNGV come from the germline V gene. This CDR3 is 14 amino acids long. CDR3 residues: CASSSSQGYNEQLF. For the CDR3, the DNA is TGTGCCAGCAGCTCGTCACAGGGATACAATGAGCAGCTCTTC. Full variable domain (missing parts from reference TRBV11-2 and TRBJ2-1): EAGVAQSPRYKIIEKRQSVAFWCNPISGHATLYWYQQILGQGPKLLIQFQNNGVVDDSQLPKDRFSAERLKGVDSTLKIQPAKLEDSAVYLCASSSSQGYNEQLFGPGTRLTVL.

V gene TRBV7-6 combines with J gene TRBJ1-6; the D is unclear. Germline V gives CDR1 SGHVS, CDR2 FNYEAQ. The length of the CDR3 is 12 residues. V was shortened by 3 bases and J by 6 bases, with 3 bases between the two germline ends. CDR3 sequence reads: CASSFANSPLHF. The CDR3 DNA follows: TGTGCCAGCAGCTTCGCTAATTCACCCCTCCACTTT.

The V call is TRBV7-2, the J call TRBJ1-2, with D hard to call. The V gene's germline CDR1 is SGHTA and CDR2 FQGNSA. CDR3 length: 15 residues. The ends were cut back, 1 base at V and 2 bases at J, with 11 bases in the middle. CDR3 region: CASSLDPPGNYGYTF. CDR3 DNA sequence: TGTGCCAGCAGCTTAGACCCGCCGGGCAACTATGGCTACACCTTC. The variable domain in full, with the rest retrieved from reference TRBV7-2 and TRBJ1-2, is GAGVSQSPSNKVTEKGKDVELRCDPISGHTALYWYRQSLGQGLEFLIYFQGNSAPDKSGLPSDRFSAERTGGSVSTLTIQRTQQEDSAVYLCASSLDPPGNYGYTFGSGTRLTVV.

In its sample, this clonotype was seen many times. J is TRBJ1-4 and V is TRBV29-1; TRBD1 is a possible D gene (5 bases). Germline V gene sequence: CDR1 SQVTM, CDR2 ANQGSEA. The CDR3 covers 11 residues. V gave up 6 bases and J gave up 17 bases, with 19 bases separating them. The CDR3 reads CSVGLGQGNFF. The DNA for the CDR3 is TGCAGCGTGGGGCTTGGACAAGGAAATTTTTTT. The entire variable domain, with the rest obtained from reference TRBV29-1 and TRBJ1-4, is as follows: SAVISQKPSRDICQRGTSLTIQCQVDSQVTMMFWYRQQPGQSLTLIATANQGSEATYESGFVIDKFPISRPNLTFSTLTVSNMSPEDSSIYLCSVGLGQGNFFGSGTQLSVL.

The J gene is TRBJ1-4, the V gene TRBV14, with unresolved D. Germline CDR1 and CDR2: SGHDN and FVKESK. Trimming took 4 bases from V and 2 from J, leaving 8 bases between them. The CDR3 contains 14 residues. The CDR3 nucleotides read TGTGCCAGCAGCCTGCTTGAGACTAATGAAAAACTGTTTTTT. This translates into CASSLLETNEKLFF.

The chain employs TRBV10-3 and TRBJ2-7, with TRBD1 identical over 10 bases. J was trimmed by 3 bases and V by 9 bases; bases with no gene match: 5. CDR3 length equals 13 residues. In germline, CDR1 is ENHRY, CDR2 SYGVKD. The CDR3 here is CAIPGQGNYEQYF. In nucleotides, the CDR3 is TGTGCCATTCCGGGACAGGGGAACTACGAGCAGTACTTC.

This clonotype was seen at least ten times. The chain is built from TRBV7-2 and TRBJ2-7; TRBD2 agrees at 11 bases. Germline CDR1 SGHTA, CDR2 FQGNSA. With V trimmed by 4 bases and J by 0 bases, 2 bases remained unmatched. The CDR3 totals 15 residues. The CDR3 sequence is CASSSSGGLSYEQYF. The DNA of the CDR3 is TGTGCCAGCAGCTCTAGCGGGGGGCTCTCCTACGAGCAGTACTTC. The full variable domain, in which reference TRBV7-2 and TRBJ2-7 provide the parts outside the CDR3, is GAGVSQSPSNKVTEKGKDVELRCDPISGHTALYWYRQSLGQGLEFLIYFQGNSAPDKSGLPSDRFSAERTGGSVSTLTIQRTQQEDSAVYLCASSSSGGLSYEQYFGPGTRLTVT.

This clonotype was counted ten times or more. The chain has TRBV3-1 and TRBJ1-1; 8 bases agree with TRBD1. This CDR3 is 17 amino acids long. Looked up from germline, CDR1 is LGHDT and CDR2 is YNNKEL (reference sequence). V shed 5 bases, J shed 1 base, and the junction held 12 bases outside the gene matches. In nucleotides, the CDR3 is TGTGCCAGCAGCTCAAGTACAGGGGGTAGGGGGAACACTGAAGCTTTCTTT. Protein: CASSSSTGGRGNTEAFF. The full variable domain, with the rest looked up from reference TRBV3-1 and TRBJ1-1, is DTAVSQTPKYLVTQMGNDKSIKCEQNLGHDTMYWYKQDSKKFLKIMFSYNNKELIINETVPNRFSPKSPDKAHLNLHINSLELGDSAVYFCASSSSTGGRGNTEAFFGQGTRLTVV.

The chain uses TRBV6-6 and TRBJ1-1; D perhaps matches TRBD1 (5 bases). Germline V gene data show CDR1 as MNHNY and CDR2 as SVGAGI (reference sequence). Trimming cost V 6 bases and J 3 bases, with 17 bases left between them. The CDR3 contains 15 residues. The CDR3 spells CASSPLKGLDTEAFF. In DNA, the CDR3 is TGTGCCAGCAGCCCCCTAAAGGGGCTGGACACTGAAGCTTTCTTT.

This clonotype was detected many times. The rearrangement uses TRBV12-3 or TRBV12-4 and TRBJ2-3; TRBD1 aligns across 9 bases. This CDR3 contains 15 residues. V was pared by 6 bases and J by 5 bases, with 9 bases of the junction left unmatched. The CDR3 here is CASSRTGEFGDTQYF. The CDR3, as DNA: TGTGCCAGCAGCCGGACAGGGGAGTTTGGAGATACGCAGTATTTT.

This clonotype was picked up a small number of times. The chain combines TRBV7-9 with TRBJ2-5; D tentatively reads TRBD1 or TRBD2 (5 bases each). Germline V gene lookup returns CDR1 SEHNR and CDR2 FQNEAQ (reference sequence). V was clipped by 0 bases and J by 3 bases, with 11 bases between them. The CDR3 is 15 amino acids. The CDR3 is CASSLAGERKETQYF. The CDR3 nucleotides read TGTGCCAGCAGCTTAGCGGGGGAACGGAAAGAGACCCAGTACTTC.

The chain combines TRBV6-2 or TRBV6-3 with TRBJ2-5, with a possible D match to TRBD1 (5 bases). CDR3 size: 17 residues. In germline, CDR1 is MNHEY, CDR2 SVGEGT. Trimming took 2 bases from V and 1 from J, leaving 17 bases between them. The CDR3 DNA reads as TGTGCCAGCAGTTACCTAGGCAGGGAAGCATTCCAAGAGACCCAGTACTTC. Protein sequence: CASSYLGREAFQETQYF.